This T cell receptor (beta chain) emerged from a study of control samples from healthy donors and cancer patients. This CDR3 comprises 14 residues. Trimming removed 6 bases from V and 10 bases from J; junction bases left unmatched: 6. CDR1 and CDR2 (germline): MNHEY, SVGAGI. The protocol was immunoSEQ multiplex PCR, while the TCRdb copy is restricted to in-frame clones and leaves out a portion. The table records roughly 130,000 clones, about 95% of them present only once. The sequence was collected from a man between 60 and 75 years old with colorectal cancer. The sample consisted of PBMCs. The rearrangement joins TRBV6-5 to TRBJ1-4, with 12 bases aligning to TRBD1. The CDR3 loop is CASSGTGGKRKLFF. The CDR3 DNA is TGTGCCAGCAGCGGGACAGGGGGCAAGCGAAAACTGTTTTTT.